This T cell receptor beta chain was profiled in a study of CD8+ T cells in alopecia areata. Described treatment: oral pan-JAK inhibitor, 5-10 mg twice daily. Study conclusions and caveats: Many expanded lesional clones persisted in scalp and blood during tofacitinib.

Germline assignment: CDR1 SGHDT and CDR2 YYEEEE. The V gene end was trimmed by 4 bases and the J gene end by 12 bases; junction bases not matched to a gene: 9. The CDR3 consists of 13 residues. In this sample, this clone turned up a few times. The antigen is not known. As the sequencing template, cDNA was produced by extracting RNA and reverse transcribing it. TCRdb keeps only in-frame clones here, not all; method: immunoSEQ multiplex PCR. This sample has roughly 76,000 clones, with approximately 30% found just once. J is TRBJ2-5 and V is TRBV5-6; TRBD1 matches at 10 bases. Sequences were derived from CD8+ T cells sorted from blood, sampled at week 4, from a patient treated with tofacitinib. This receptor was obtained from a human donor with alopecia areata. The CDR3, as DNA: TGTGCCAGCAGCCCTGACCGGGGGACAGGGGAGTACTTC. It translates to CASSPDRGTGEYF.